The 26 T cell receptor beta chains in this list originate from one sample, sequenced in a study of identifying expanded T cells in peripheral blood. Assay: immunoSEQ multiplex PCR; the TCRdb copy retains only in-frame clones and omits some. Among approximately 56,000 clones listed, approximately 82% were seen once. The sample was blood. All receptors derive from a person between 18 and 70 years old in good health.

The rearrangement links TRBV2 to TRBJ1-5; D is unclear. The V and J ends lost 3 bases and 1 base respectively, with 7 bases between them. Germline V gene lookup returns CDR1 SNHLY and CDR2 FYNNEI. The CDR3 sequence is 14 residues long. CDR3 DNA sequence: TGTGCCAGCAGTGACGGGTTGAGCAATCAGCCCCAGCATTTT. Protein product: CASSDGLSNQPQHF.

The rearrangement uses TRBV10-3 and TRBJ2-3; no reliable D call. Germline values: CDR1 ENHRY, CDR2 SYGVKD. Deletions cut 0 bases from V and 8 bases from J, with 12 bases between. The CDR3 is 14 residues long. The CDR3 loop is CAISESLHSGTQYF. In nucleotides, the CDR3 is TGTGCCATCAGTGAGTCGTTGCATTCGGGTACGCAGTATTTT.

The chain couples TRBV5-6 to TRBJ2-4; D ambiguous. The CDR3 is 17 residues long. The germline gives CDR1 SGHDT, CDR2 YYEEEE. V lost 0 bases, J lost 1 base, and 14 bases lay in between. CDR3 protein: CASSLAGLGMAKNIQYF. CDR3 sequence (DNA): TGTGCCAGCAGCTTGGCCGGATTGGGGATGGCCAAAAACATTCAGTACTTC.

The chain carries TRBV5-6 and TRBJ1-5; 9 bases agree with TRBD1. CDR1 is SGHDT, CDR2 YYEEEE, per germline. J was trimmed by 6 bases and V by 0 bases; bases with no gene match: 10. The CDR3 is 17 amino acids. The chain's CDR3 is CASSLGQGGDPFQPQHF. As DNA, the CDR3 is TGTGCCAGCAGCTTGGGACAGGGGGGGGACCCATTTCAGCCCCAGCATTTT.

The gene calls are TRBV12-5 and TRBJ2-3; 15 positions agree with TRBD2. The CDR3 totals 16 residues. In germline, CDR1 is LGHNT, CDR2 FRNRAP. The V and J ends lost 5 bases and 5 bases, in that order; junction bases with no gene match: 5. DNA of the CDR3: TGTGCTAGTGGTCTGTGGACTAGCGGGAGGGTAGATACGCAGTATTTT. This codes for CASGLWTSGRVDTQYF.

The chain is built from TRBV25-1 and TRBJ1-1; possible D gene TRBD1, 5 bases. The CDR3 sequence is 16 residues long. Germline CDR1 and CDR2: MGHDK and SYGVNS. The V end was cut by 4 bases, the J end by 1 base, with 16 bases between. CDR3 loop: CASSVGFGRGNTEAFF. As DNA, the CDR3 is TGTGCCAGCAGTGTCGGCTTCGGGAGGGGGAACACTGAAGCTTTCTTT.

The chain joins TRBV5-8 to TRBJ2-1; D gene unclear. The CDR3 covers 13 residues. V gave up 0 bases and J gave up 7 bases, with 8 bases separating them. Germline CDR1 is SGHTS and CDR2 is YDEGEE. The CDR3 spells CASSLVRLNEQFF. DNA of the CDR3: TGTGCCAGCAGCTTGGTCAGGCTTAATGAGCAGTTCTTC.

DNA for the CDR3: TGCGCCAGCAGCCCAGCTTCGGACAGGCTTATCAACGGAAACACCATATATTTT. Its translation: CASSPASDRLINGNTIYF. The chain combines TRBV5-1 with TRBJ1-3; 7 bases agree with TRBD1. Looked up from germline, CDR1 is SGHRS and CDR2 is YFSETQ. With 4 bases clipped from V and 4 bases from J, the junction kept 17 bases outside the gene matches. This CDR3 comprises 18 residues.

The rearrangement links TRBV4-3 to TRBJ2-7, with 12 bases fitting TRBD1. The CDR3 runs 15 residues. Looked up from germline, CDR1 is LGHNA and CDR2 is YSLEER. The ends lost 3 bases at V and 3 bases at J; junction bases unmatched: 3. The CDR3 region is CASSQGQGAFYEQYF. DNA of the CDR3: TGCGCCAGCAGCCAGGGACAGGGGGCTTTCTACGAGCAGTACTTC.

The chain has TRBV30 and TRBJ2-2, with 9 bases lining up with TRBD1. The CDR3 contains 16 residues. Germline CDR1 and CDR2: GTSNPN and SVGIG (reference sequence). The junction had 8 bases not matched to a gene; V was cut back by 1 base and J by 5 bases. The CDR3 sequence is CAWSGMDRGRTGELFF. The DNA of the CDR3 is TGTGCCTGGAGTGGGATGGACAGGGGAAGAACCGGGGAGCTGTTTTTT.

The chain joins TRBV28 to TRBJ1-2; no definite D call. From germline, CDR1 is MDHEN and CDR2 SYDVKM. V lost 5 bases and J lost 0, with 7 bases in between. There are 13 residues in the CDR3. The CDR3 region has the DNA TGTGCCAGCAGTCCCGGCTCTAACTATGGCTACACCTTC. Its translation is CASSPGSNYGYTF.

The count of this clone is one. This chain connects TRBV9 to TRBJ1-1, with 7 bases that match TRBD1. Trimming cost V 4 bases and J 0 bases; bases outside gene matches: 9. The CDR3 is 16 amino acids. Germline assignment: CDR1 SGDLS and CDR2 YYNGEE. The DNA of the CDR3 is TGTGCCAGCAGCCCCCGGGGGGGGACAGTGAACACTGAAGCTTTCTTT. Its translation: CASSPRGGTVNTEAFF.

The chain couples TRBV7-9 to TRBJ2-1; TRBD2 matches 15 bases. J was trimmed by 7 bases and V by 5 bases; bases with no gene match: 3. Germline CDR1 reads SEHNR; CDR2 reads FQNEAQ (reference sequence). The CDR3 runs to 15 residues. CDR3 amino acids: CASSLGLAGGNEQFF. For the CDR3, the DNA is TGTGCCAGCAGCCTCGGACTAGCGGGGGGGAATGAGCAGTTCTTC.

V gene TRBV10-2 combines with J gene TRBJ2-7, with D perhaps matching TRBD2 (5 bases). CDR1 WSHSY and CDR2 SAAADI come from the germline V gene. CDR3 length equals 15 residues. Trimming removed 3 bases from V and 9 bases from J, with 21 bases in between. In DNA, the CDR3 is TGCGCCAGCAGTGACGGGGTACAGCCTCCCTGGTGGCAGTACGTC. This codes for CASSDGVQPPWWQYV.

This sequence joins TRBV18 and TRBJ1-1, with D possibly TRBD1 on 5 matching bases. V lost 4 bases, J lost 1 base, and 7 bases lay in between. CDR3 length: 13 residues. Looked up from germline, CDR1 is KGHSH and CDR2 is LQKENI. The CDR3 sequence: CASSLGQNTEAFF. CDR3 sequence (DNA): TGTGCCAGCTCACTCGGACAGAACACTGAAGCTTTCTTT.

The chain employs TRBV18 and TRBJ2-1; 13 nucleotides agree with TRBD2. This CDR3 has 15 residues. Trimming took 8 bases from V and 7 from J; bases not matched to a gene: 8. Germline V CDR1 and CDR2: KGHSH, LQKENI. This CDR3 reads CASAAGLAGVNEQFF. In nucleotides, the CDR3 is TGTGCCAGCGCGGCCGGACTAGCGGGAGTTAATGAGCAGTTCTTC.

This rearrangement joins TRBV7-9 to TRBJ2-2; 8 nucleotides align to TRBD2. The V gene's germline CDR1 is SEHNR and CDR2 FQNEAQ (reference sequence). The V gene end was trimmed by 2 bases and the J gene end by 0 bases; junction bases not matched to a gene: 2. The CDR3 covers 16 residues. CDR3 bases: TGTGCCAGCAGCTTACGCGGGGGGACGAACACCGGGGAGCTGTTTTTT. Protein product: CASSLRGGTNTGELFF.

The genes are TRBV11-2 and TRBJ2-5; D may be TRBD2 (6 bases). This CDR3 has 16 residues. Trimming left V 4 bases short and J 2 bases short, with 17 bases between. Germline V CDR1 and CDR2: SGHAT, FQNNGV. The CDR3 region is CASSSGLGRIQETQYF. In nucleotides, the CDR3 is TGTGCCAGCAGCTCGGGACTCGGACGGATTCAAGAGACCCAGTACTTC.

CDR3 coding DNA: TGTGCCAGCAGCGCGCGAGGTGGCACTGGAAACACCATATATTTT. Translation: CASSARGGTGNTIYF. The chain has TRBV5-6 and TRBJ1-3, with no clear D. Germline V gives CDR1 SGHDT, CDR2 YYEEEE. This CDR3 has 15 amino acids. The V end lost 4 bases, the J end lost 2 bases, and 13 bases lay between the germline ends.

V and J are TRBV5-4 and TRBJ1-4; no definite D call. V was pared by 3 bases and J by 0 bases, with 9 bases between. Germline values: CDR1 SGHNT, CDR2 YYREEE (reference sequence). This CDR3 is 15 amino acids long. CDR3 region: CASSSNSATNEKLFF. Here the CDR3 DNA reads TGTGCCAGCAGCTCGAACAGTGCAACTAATGAAAAACTGTTTTTT.

The genes are TRBV7-2 and TRBJ2-1; D is uncertain. The CDR3 spans 12 residues. The germline CDR1 and CDR2 sequences are SGHTA and FQGNSA. The germline V and J ends were trimmed by 5 bases and 10 bases, with 12 bases remaining between them. The CDR3 sequence is CASSHYITEQFF. In DNA, the CDR3 is TGTGCCAGCAGCCACTATATCACGGAGCAGTTCTTC.

CDR3 sequence reads: CASSSGQSYEQYF. CDR3 DNA sequence: TGTGCCAGCTCCTCCGGACAGAGCTACGAGCAGTACTTC. The gene calls are TRBV18 and TRBJ2-7, with a possible D match to TRBD1 (6 bases). V was cut by 6 bases and J by 3 bases, with 12 bases left in between. The CDR3 totals 13 residues. The germline V gene has CDR1 KGHSH and CDR2 LQKENI.

The chain couples TRBV7-2 to TRBJ1-5; 9 positions agree with TRBD1. The trim removed 5 bases at V and 7 bases at J, leaving 9 bases unmatched. There are 15 residues in the CDR3. Germline V CDR1 and CDR2: SGHTA, FQGNSA. DNA of the CDR3: TGTGCCAGCAGCCCGACAGGGGGAATTCCGCAGCCCCAGCATTTT. Translating gives CASSPTGGIPQPQHF.

This clone was seen a few times. V and J are TRBV6-6 and TRBJ2-5; tentative D call: TRBD1 (6 bases). V lost 4 bases and J 5 bases, leaving 14 bases between the germline ends. The length of the CDR3 is 14 residues. Germline V gene sequence: CDR1 MNHNY, CDR2 SVGAGI (reference sequence). Written as DNA, the CDR3 is TGTGCCAGCAGTTCGAGTACAGGGTGGGAGACCCAGTACTTC. Translation gives CASSSSTGWETQYF.

The V and J genes are TRBV7-9 and TRBJ2-7; TRBD2 matches 7 bases. CDR1 is SEHNR, CDR2 FQNEAQ, per germline (reference sequence). With V trimmed by 5 bases and J by 3 bases, 10 bases remained unmatched. The CDR3 has 15 residues. The DNA for the CDR3 is TGTGCCAGCAGCGGCCCGGGGCTAGCGGACTACGAGCAGTACTTC. It specifies CASSGPGLADYEQYF.

This chain uses TRBV28 with TRBJ2-3, with D unclear. The germline V gene encodes CDR1 MDHEN and CDR2 SYDVKM. Trimming left V 5 bases short and J 4 bases short, with 7 bases between. This CDR3 has 12 amino acids. The CDR3 DNA sequence: TGTGCCAGCAGTCCTAGGCCAGATACGCAGTATTTT. Protein product: CASSPRPDTQYF.